This T cell receptor (beta chain) comes out of a study of OX40 agonist ivuxolimab in advanced cancers. Whole-study context: Dose-escalation patients' cancers were hepatocellular carcinoma, melanoma, renal cell or head and neck cancer. Partial responses were achieved by three patients, one with hepatocellular carcinoma and two with cutaneous melanoma.

Assay: immunoSEQ multiplex PCR; the TCRdb copy retains only in-frame clones and omits some. Of tens of thousands of clones detected, roughly 80% appear once; the ten largest clones hold roughly 4.2%. Study-wide results and caveats: On average, CD8+ T cells showed a greater number of expanded clones than CD4+.

Germline loops: CDR1 KGHSH, CDR2 LQKENI. This CDR3 is built from 17 residues. Autoimmune disease history or systemic immunosuppression led to patient exclusion. Remarks on this clone: Antigen unknown. One end of the junction varies from germline; a read error may be responsible.

Sequencing was performed on CD4+ or CD8+ T cells sorted from blood, taken in a trial of the OX40 agonist ivuxolimab. The chain carries TRBV18 and TRBJ1-5; 7 nucleotides match TRBD1. The origin of this receptor is an adult with an advanced solid tumor such as melanoma, head and neck, liver or kidney cancer. DNA for the CDR3: TGTGCCAGCTCCCCACAGCTCACCGGGACAGTCAATCAGCCCCAGCATTTT. Translated, it gives CASSPQLTGTVNQPQHF.